This entry features one TCR beta chain sequence. The sample originates from a study of T cells expressing NK-cell markers. Study-wide context: The TCR beta repertoires were obtained from sorted CD3+CD56+NKG2C+, CD3+CD56+NKG2C- and CD3+CD56-NKG2C+ T cells.

This CDR3 region has 14 residues. After re-calling the 5' RACE reads, TCRdb lists one entry per CDR3 protein, DNA absent. Its clone listing holds 350,000 to 400,000 distinct CDR3 sequences. Sequenced: blood T cells: a sorted CD56 or NKG2C T cell subset, CD4+ or CD8+ T cells, or bulk PBMC T cells (not recorded which). The rearrangement links TRBV12-3 or TRBV12-4 to TRBJ1-1; the D call from TCRdb, TRBD1, cannot be confirmed without DNA. The TCR sequence derives from a woman in her forties or fifties in good health. The CDR3 spells CASRGPTGLTEAFF.